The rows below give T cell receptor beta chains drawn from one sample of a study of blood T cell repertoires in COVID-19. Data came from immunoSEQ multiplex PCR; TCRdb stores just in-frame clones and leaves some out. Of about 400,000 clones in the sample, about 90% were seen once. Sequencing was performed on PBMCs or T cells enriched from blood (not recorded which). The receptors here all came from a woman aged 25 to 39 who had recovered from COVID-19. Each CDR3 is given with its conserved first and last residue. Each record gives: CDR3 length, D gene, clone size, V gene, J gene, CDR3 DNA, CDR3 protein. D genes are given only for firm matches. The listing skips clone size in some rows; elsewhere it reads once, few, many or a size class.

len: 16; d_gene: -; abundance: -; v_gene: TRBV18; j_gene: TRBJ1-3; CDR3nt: TGTGCCAGCTCACCAGGTGTAGGGGGATCTGGAAACACCATATATTTT; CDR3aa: CASSPGVGGSGNTIYF
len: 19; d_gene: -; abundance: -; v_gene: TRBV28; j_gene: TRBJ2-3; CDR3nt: TGTGCCAGCAGCCCCCGTGTAGGTAGCCCAGTATCTAGCACAGATACGCAGTATTTT; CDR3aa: CASSPRVGSPVSSTDTQYF
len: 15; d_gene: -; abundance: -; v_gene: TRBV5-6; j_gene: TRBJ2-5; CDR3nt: TGTGCCAGTGGTGTTACTGCGGTCTTACAAGAGACCCAGTACTTC; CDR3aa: CASGVTAVLQETQYF
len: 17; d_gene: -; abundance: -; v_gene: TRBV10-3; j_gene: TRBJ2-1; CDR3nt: TGTGCCATCAGTGATCCCGGTTGGGGCGGGGCTTACAATGAGCAGTTCTTC; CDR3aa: CAISDPGWGGAYNEQFF
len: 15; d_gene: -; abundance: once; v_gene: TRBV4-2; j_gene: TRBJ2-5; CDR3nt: TGTGCCAGCAGCCAAGTTGGGCTAGCCCAAGAGACCCAGTACTTC; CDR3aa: CASSQVGLAQETQYF
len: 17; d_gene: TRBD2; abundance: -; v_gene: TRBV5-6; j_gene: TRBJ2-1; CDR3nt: TGTGCCAGCAGCCCGGGACTAGCGGGGGGTCCTTACAATGAGCAGTTCTTC; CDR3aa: CASSPGLAGGPYNEQFF
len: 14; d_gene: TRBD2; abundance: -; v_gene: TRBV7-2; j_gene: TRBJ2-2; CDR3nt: TGTGCCAGCAGCCCGCTAGCGGGAATCGGGGAGCTGTTTTTT; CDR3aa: CASSPLAGIGELFF
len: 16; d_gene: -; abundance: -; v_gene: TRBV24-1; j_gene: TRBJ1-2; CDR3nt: TGTGCCACCAGTGATTTGCGGTGGGGGGGTACGGATGGCTACACCTTC; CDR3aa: CATSDLRWGGTDGYTF
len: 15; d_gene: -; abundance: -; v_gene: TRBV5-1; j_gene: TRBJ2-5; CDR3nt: TGCGCCAGCAGCTCCCTCTCCGCGGCCCCGGAGACCCAGTACTTC; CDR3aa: CASSSLSAAPETQYF
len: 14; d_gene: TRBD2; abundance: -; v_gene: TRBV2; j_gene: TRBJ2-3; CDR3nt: TGTGCCAGCAGTGGGTCAACCGGGAGGGATACGCAGTATTTT; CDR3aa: CASSGSTGRDTQYF
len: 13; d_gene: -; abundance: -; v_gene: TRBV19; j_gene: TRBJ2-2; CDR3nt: TGTGCCAGTAGTAGGGGGCCCAACGGGGAGCTGTTTTTT; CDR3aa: CASSRGPNGELFF
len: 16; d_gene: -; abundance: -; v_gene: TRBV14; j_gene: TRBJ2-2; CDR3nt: TGTGCCAGCAGCCAAGATCTAGCAGCGAACACCGGGGAGCTGTTTTTT; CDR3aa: CASSQDLAANTGELFF
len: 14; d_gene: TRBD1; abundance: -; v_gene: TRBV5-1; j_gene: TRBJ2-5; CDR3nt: TGCGCCAGCAGCTTGGAAGGACAGGGGGAGACCCAGTACTTC; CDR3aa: CASSLEGQGETQYF
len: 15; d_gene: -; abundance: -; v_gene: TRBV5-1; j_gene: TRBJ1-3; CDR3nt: TGCGCCAGCAGCTTGATGGGGGCAGGAGGAAACACCATATATTTT; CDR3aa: CASSLMGAGGNTIYF
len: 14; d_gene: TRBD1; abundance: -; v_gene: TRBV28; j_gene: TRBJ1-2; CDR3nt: TGTGCCAGCACCCCTGGGGACAGGGTCCTCGGCTACACCTTC; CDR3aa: CASTPGDRVLGYTF
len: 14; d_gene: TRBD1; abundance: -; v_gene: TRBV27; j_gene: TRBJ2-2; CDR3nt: TGTGCCAGCAGTCTACAGGGGGACACCGGGGAGCTGTTTTTT; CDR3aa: CASSLQGDTGELFF
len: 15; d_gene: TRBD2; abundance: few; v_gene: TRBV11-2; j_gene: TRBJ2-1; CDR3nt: TGTGCCAGCAGCTTGATGACTAGCGGGAGCAATGAGCAGTTCTTC; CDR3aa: CASSLMTSGSNEQFF
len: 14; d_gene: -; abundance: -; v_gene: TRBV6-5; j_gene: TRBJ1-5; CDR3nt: TGTGCCAGCAAGTCGGCAGGACAAGGGCTGACCCAGCATTTT; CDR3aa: CASKSAGQGLTQHF
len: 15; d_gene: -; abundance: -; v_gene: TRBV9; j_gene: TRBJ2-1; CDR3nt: TGTGCCAGCAGCCCCCGCGGGGATTCCTACAATGAGCAGTTCTTC; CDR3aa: CASSPRGDSYNEQFF
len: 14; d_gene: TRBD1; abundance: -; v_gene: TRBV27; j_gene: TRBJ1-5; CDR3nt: TGTGCCAGCAGTTTGGTAGGGGGCGCGCAGCCCCAGCATTTT; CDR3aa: CASSLVGGAQPQHF
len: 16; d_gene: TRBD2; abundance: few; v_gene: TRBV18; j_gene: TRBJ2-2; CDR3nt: TGTGCCAGCTCACCGAACGGGGGAGGGGACACCGGGGAGCTGTTTTTT; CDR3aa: CASSPNGGGDTGELFF
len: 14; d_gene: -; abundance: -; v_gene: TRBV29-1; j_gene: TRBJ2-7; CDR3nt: TGCAGCGTCGCCCCGAGAGGGCCCACCTACGAGCAGTACTTC; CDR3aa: CSVAPRGPTYEQYF
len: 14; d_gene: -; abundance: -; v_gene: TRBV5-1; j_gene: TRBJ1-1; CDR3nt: TGCGCCAGCAGCTTGGGTCTCAGGGCGACTGAAGCTTTCTTT; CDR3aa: CASSLGLRATEAFF
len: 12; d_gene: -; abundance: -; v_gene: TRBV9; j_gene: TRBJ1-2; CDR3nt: TGTGCCAGCAGCGCCAGGGAGGGTGGCTACACCTTC; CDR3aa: CASSAREGGYTF
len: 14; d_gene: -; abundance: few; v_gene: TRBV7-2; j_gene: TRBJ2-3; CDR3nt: TGTGCCAGCAAGTCAGGGGCTCGCACAGATACGCAGTATTTT; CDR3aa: CASKSGARTDTQYF
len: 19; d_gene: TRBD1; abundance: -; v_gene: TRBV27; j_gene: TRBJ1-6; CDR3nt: TGTGCCAGCAGTTTATCTAACCTCATTACAGGGAACAGGGGTTCACCCCTCCACTTT; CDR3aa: CASSLSNLITGNRGSPLHF
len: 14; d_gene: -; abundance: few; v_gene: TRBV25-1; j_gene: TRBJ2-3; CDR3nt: TGTGCCAGCAGTCCAGCGGGGACAACAGATACGCAGTATTTT; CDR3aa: CASSPAGTTDTQYF
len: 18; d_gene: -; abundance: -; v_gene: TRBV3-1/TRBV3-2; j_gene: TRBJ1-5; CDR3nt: TGTGCCAGCAGCCAGACCAGGGGAGCTTCGAATAGCAATCAGCCCCAGCATTTT; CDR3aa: CASSQTRGASNSNQPQHF
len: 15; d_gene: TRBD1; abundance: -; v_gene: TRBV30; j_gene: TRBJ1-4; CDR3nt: TGTGCCTGGAGTCTGACCGGGACAGGGCGGGAAAAACTGTTTTTT; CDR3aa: CAWSLTGTGREKLFF
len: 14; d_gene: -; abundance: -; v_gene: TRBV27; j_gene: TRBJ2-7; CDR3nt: TGTGCCAGCAGTAAACAGGGTTATTCCTACGAGCAGTACTTC; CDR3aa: CASSKQGYSYEQYF
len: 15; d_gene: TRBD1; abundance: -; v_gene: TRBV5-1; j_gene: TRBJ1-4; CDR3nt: TGCGCCAGCAGGCGGACAGGGGCGCAAAGTGAAAAACTGTTTTTT; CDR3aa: CASRRTGAQSEKLFF
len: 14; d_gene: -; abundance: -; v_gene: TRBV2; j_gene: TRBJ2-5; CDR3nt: TGTGCCAGCAGTGAATGGGACAACGGAGAGACCCAGTACTTC; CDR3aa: CASSEWDNGETQYF
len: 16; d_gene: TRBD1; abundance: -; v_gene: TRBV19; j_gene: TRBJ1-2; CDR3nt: TGTGCCAGTAGTCCGCAAGGGACAGGGGTTAACTATGGCTACACCTTC; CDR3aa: CASSPQGTGVNYGYTF